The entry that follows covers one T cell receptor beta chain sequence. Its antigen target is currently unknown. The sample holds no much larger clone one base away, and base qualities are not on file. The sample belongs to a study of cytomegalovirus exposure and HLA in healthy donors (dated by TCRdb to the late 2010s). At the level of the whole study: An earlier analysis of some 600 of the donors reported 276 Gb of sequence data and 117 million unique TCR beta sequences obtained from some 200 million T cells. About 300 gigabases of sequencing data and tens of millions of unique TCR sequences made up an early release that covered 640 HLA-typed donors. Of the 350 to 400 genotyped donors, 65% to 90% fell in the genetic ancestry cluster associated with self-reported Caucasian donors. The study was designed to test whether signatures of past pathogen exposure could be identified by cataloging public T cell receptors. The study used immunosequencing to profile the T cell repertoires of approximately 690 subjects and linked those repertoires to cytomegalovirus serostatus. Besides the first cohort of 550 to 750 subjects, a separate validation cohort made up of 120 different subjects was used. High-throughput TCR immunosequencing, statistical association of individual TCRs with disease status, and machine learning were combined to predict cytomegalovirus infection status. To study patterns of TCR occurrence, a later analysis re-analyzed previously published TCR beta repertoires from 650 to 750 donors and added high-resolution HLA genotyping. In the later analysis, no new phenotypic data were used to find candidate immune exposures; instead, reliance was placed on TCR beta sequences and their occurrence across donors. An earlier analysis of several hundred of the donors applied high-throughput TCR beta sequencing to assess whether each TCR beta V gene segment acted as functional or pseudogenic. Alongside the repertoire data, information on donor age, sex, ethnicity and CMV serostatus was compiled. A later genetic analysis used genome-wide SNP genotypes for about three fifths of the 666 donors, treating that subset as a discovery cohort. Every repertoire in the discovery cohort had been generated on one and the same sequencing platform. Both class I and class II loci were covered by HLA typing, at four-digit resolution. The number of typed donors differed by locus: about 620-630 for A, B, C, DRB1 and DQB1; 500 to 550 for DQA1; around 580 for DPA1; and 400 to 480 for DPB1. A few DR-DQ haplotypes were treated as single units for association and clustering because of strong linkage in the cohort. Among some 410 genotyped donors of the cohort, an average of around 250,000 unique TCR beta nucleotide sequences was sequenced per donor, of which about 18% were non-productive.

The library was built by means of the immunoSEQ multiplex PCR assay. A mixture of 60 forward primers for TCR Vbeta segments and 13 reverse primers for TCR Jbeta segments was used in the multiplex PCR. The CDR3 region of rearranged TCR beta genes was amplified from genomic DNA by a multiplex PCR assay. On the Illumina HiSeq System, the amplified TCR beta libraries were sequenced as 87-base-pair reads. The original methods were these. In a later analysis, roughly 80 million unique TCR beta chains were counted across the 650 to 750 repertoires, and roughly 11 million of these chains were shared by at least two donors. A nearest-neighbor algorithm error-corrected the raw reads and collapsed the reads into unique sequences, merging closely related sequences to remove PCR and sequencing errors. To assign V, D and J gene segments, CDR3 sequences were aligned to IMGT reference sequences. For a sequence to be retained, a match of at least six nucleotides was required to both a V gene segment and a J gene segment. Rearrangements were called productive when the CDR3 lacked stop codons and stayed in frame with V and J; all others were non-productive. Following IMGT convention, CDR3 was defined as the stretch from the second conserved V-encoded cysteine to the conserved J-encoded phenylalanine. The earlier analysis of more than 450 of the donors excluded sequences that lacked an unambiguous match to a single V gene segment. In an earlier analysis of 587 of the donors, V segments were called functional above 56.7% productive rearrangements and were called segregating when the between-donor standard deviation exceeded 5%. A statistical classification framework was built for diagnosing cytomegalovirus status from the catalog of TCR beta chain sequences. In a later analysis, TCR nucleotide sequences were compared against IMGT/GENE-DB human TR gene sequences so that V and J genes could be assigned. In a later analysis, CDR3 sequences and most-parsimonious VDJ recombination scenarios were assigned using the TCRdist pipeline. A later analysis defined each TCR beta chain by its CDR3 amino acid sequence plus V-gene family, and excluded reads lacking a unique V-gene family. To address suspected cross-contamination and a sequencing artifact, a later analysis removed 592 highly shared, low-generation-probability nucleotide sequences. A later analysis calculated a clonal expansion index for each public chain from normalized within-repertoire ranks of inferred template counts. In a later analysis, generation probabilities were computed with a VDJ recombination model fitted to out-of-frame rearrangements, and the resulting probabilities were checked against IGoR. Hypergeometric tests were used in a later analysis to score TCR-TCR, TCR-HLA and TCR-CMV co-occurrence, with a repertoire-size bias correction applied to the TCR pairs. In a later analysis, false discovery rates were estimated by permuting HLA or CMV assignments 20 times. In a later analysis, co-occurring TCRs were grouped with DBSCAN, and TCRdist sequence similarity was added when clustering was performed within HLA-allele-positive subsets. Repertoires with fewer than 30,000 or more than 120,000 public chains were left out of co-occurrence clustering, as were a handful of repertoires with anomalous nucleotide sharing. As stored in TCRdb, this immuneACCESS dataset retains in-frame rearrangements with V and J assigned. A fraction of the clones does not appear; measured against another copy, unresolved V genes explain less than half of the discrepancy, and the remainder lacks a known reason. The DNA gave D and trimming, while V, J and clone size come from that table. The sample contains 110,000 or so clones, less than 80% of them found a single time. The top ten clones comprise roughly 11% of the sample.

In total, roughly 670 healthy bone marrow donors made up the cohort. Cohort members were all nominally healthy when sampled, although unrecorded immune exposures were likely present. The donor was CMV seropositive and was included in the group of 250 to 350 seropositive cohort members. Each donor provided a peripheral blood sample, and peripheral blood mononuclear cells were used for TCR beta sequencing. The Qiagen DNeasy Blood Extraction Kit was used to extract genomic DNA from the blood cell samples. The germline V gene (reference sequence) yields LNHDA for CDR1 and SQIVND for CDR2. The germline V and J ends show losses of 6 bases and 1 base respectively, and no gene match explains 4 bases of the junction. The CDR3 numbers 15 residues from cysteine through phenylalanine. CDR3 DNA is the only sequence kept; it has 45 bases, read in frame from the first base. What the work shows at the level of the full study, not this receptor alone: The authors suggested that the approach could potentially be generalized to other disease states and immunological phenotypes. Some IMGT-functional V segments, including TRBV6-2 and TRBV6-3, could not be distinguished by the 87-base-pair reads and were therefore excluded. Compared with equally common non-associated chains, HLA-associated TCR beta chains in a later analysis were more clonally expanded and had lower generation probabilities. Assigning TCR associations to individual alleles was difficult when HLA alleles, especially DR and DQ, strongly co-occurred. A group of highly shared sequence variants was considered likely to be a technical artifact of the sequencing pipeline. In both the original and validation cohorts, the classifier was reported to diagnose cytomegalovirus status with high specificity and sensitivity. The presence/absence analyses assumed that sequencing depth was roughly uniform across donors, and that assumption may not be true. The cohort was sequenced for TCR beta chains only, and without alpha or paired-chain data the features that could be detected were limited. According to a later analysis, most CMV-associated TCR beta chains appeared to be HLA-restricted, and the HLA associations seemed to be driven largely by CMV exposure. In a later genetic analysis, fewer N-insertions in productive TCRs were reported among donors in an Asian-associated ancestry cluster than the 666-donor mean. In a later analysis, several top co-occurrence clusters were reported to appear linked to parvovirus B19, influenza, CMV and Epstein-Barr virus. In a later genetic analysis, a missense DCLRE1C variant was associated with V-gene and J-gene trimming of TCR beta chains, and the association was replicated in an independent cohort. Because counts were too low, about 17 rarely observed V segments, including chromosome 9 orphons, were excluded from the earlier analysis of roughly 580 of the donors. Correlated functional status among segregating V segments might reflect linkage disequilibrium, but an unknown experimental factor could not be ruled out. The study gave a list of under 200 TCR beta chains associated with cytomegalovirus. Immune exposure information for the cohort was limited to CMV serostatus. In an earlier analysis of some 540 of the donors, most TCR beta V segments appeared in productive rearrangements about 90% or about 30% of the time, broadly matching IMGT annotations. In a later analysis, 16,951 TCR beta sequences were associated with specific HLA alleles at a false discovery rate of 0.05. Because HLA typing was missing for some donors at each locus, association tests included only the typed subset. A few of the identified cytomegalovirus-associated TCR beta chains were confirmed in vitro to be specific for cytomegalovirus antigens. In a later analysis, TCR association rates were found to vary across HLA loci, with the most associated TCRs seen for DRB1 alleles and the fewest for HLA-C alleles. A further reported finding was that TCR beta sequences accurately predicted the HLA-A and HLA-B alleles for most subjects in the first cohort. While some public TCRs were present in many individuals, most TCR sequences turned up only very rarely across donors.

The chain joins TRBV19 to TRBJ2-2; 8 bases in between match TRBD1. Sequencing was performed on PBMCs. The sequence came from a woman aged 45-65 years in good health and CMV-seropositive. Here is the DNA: TGTGCCAGTAGCGGACAGGGAAGGAACACCGGGGAGCTGTTTTTT. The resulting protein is CASSGQGRNTGELFF.